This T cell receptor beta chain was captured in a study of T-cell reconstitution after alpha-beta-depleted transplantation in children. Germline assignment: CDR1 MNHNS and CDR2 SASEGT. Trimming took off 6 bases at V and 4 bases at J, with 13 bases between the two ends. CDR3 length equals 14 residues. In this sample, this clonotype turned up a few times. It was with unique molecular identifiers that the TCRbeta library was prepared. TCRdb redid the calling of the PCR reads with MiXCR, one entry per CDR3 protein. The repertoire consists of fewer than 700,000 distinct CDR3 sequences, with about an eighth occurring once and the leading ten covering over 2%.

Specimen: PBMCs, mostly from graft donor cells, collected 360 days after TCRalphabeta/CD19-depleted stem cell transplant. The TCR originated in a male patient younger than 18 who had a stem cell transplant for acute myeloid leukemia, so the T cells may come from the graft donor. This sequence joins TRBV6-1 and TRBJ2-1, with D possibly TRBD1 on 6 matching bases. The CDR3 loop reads CASRTGHPYNEQFF. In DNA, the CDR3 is TGTGCCAGCAGAACGGGACACCCTTACAATGAGCAGTTCTTC.